The 18 T cell receptor beta chains given below trace back to one sample, sequenced in a study of T-cell reconstitution after alpha-beta-depleted transplantation in children. It was with unique molecular identifiers that the TCRbeta library was prepared. Using its own MiXCR run on the PCR reads, TCRdb lists one record per CDR3 protein. The data contain some 520,000 distinct CDR3 sequences, around a third of them seen just once; the ten biggest clones take up under 3%. The input for sequencing was PBMCs from the stem cell graft donor, taken from the stem cell graft. These TCRs come from a human donor who donated a stem cell graft to a child with aplastic anemia.

The chain couples TRBV4-2 to TRBJ2-7, with 8 bases lining up with TRBD2. Losses at the gene ends were 1 base for V and 5 bases for J; bases not matched to a gene: 4. Germline CDR1 reads LGHNA; CDR2 reads YNFKEQ. The CDR3 is 14 amino acids. The CDR3 spells CASSQAGGADEQYF. As DNA, the CDR3 is TGTGCCAGCAGCCAAGCCGGGGGGGCCGACGAGCAGTACTTC.

A few counts support this clonotype. V usage is TRBV12-3 or TRBV12-4 and J usage is TRBJ1-1; weak D call: TRBD1 (5 bases). Trimming shortened V by 4 bases and J by 3 bases, and 15 bases separated the two germline ends. The CDR3 totals 15 residues. DNA for the CDR3: TGTGCCAGCAGTTCCTCCCCTGACAGTTACACTGAAGCTTTCTTT. It codes for CASSSSPDSYTEAFF.

There are a few counts of this clonotype. The chain carries TRBV28 and TRBJ2-2, with D possibly being TRBD2 (6 bases). The CDR3 totals 14 residues. V was clipped by 2 bases and J by 8 bases, with 12 bases between them. CDR1 is MDHEN, CDR2 SYDVKM, per germline. Here the CDR3 reads CASSLGRTMGELFF. CDR3 in DNA: TGTGCCAGCAGTTTAGGACGGACTATGGGGGAGCTGTTTTTT.

This clonotype occurred a few times. This chain's CDR3 is CASSILGQGANQPQHF. CDR3 coding DNA: TGTGCCAGCAGCATCCTTGGACAGGGGGCGAATCAGCCCCAGCATTTT. V gene TRBV12-3 or TRBV12-4 combines with J gene TRBJ1-5; TRBD1 matches 11 bases. The CDR3 runs 16 residues. Trimming removed 6 bases from V and 4 bases from J; junction bases left unmatched: 8.

This clonotype came up a few times. V usage is TRBV20-1 and J usage is TRBJ1-5; 9 bases agree with TRBD1. CDR3 length: 15 residues. Germline CDR1 DFQATT, CDR2 SNEGSKA (reference sequence). J gave up 5 bases and V 4 bases, and 9 bases lay outside the gene matches. Here the CDR3 reads CSANPGTGIDQPQHF. Here the CDR3 DNA reads TGCAGTGCTAACCCCGGGACAGGGATCGATCAGCCCCAGCATTTT.

The genes are TRBV28 and TRBJ1-5; no clear D. This CDR3 has 12 residues. The V and J ends lost 6 bases and 3 bases respectively, with 6 bases between them. From germline, CDR1 is MDHEN and CDR2 SYDVKM. The CDR3 DNA reads TGTGCCAGCAGGGAGATCAATCAGCCCCAGCATTTT. Its translation is CASREINQPQHF. Using reference TRBV28 and TRBJ1-5 for the parts outside the CDR3, the full variable domain is DVKVTQSSRYLVKRTGEKVFLECVQDMDHENMFWYRQDPGLGLRLIYFSYDVKMKEKGDIPEGYSVSREKKERFSLILESASTNQTSMYLCASREINQPQHFGDGTRLSIL.

This clonotype was seen a handful of times. The genes are TRBV5-5 and TRBJ1-2; TRBD1 matches 10 bases. Trimming took 4 bases from V and 6 from J; bases not matched to a gene: 6. CDR1 and CDR2 (germline): SGHKS, YYEKEE (reference sequence). The CDR3 runs to 14 residues. The CDR3 DNA reads TGTGCCAGCAGCCCCGGACAGGGGGGCGATGGCTACACCTTC. Its protein product is CASSPGQGGDGYTF.

The chain combines TRBV7-2 with TRBJ2-3; no firm D call. The CDR3 length is 12 residues. V was trimmed by 6 bases and J by 2 bases, leaving 6 bases between them. CDR1 SGHTA and CDR2 FQGNSA come from the germline V gene. The CDR3 region is CASRVLTDTQYF. Written as DNA, the CDR3 is TGTGCCAGCAGAGTACTCACAGATACGCAGTATTTT.

This clonotype was counted a few times. The rearrangement joins TRBV20-1 to TRBJ1-6, with D tentatively TRBD1 (5 bases). This CDR3 comprises 13 residues. Germline loops: CDR1 DFQATT, CDR2 SNEGSKA (reference sequence). V lost 3 bases and J lost 15, with 18 bases in between. CDR3 coding DNA: TGCAGTGCTAGCCAAGGCCCCAGGGCTATCCTCCACTTT. This gives the protein CSASQGPRAILHF.

This clonotype was recorded a few times. This sequence joins TRBV2 and TRBJ1-5; no clear D. Trimming took 6 bases from V and 1 from J, leaving 13 bases between them. From germline, CDR1 is SNHLY and CDR2 FYNNEI. CDR3 size: 15 residues. The CDR3 loop is CASSDGLASNQPQHF. The CDR3 bases are TGTGCCAGCAGCGATGGGCTTGCCAGCAATCAGCCCCAGCATTTT. The full variable domain, in which reference TRBV2 and TRBJ1-5 provide the parts outside the CDR3, is EPEVTQTPSHQVTQMGQEVILRCVPISNHLYFYWYRQILGQKVEFLVSFYNNEISEKSEIFDDQFSVERPDGSNFTLKIRSTKLEDSAMYFCASSDGLASNQPQHFGDGTRLSIL.

This clonotype has a handful of counts. V and J are TRBV4-3 and TRBJ2-2; the match to TRBD1 covers 7 bases. This CDR3 has 18 amino acids. V gave up 0 bases and J gave up 4 bases; unmatched junction bases: 11. Germline assignment: CDR1 LGHNA and CDR2 YSLEER. CDR3 nucleotides: TGCGCCAGCAGCCAAGATCGGATAGGGGGCTGGTCCACCGGGGAGCTGTTTTTT. Residues: CASSQDRIGGWSTGELFF.

This sequence joins TRBV20-1 and TRBJ2-6; 10 nucleotides line up with TRBD1. With V trimmed by 5 bases and J by 4 bases, 5 bases remained unmatched. Germline V gene data show CDR1 as DFQATT and CDR2 as SNEGSKA (reference sequence). This CDR3 comprises 15 residues. CDR3 amino acids: CSADRGLFGANVLTF. In DNA form, the CDR3 reads TGCAGTGCTGACAGGGGGCTTTTCGGGGCCAACGTCCTGACTTTC.

This clonotype was counted once. The chain joins TRBV6-2 or TRBV6-3 to TRBJ2-3; D not resolved. V lost 4 bases to trimming and J lost 0 bases, with 14 bases between them. This CDR3 spans 16 amino acids. Germline loops: CDR1 MNHEY, CDR2 SVGEGT. The CDR3 bases are TGTGCCAGCAGTTTCCGTCCTCCTCGGAGCACAGATACGCAGTATTTT. Protein: CASSFRPPRSTDTQYF.

V usage is TRBV9 and J usage is TRBJ2-3; 9 nucleotides align to TRBD1. The CDR3 runs 16 residues. Germline CDR1 is SGDLS and CDR2 is YYNGEE. The junction had 6 bases not matched to a gene; V was cut back by 0 bases and J by 4 bases. The CDR3 here is CASSVVAGQGPDTQYF. CDR3 coding DNA: TGTGCCAGCAGCGTAGTCGCGGGACAGGGACCAGATACGCAGTATTTT.

This rearrangement joins TRBV20-1 to TRBJ2-3; possible D gene TRBD2, 5 bases. This CDR3 is 16 amino acids long. V was cut by 6 bases and J by 0 bases, with 19 bases left in between. CDR1 and CDR2 from the germline V gene are DFQATT and SNEGSKA (reference sequence). The CDR3 DNA reads TGCAGTGCCCCCAACCCGGACGGACTTAGCACAGATACGCAGTATTTT. It yields the protein CSAPNPDGLSTDTQYF.

This clonotype has just a few counts. The chain employs TRBV19 and TRBJ2-5; D is ambiguous. In germline, CDR1 is LNHDA, CDR2 SQIVND (reference sequence). The CDR3 is made up of 13 amino acids. The V end was cut by 5 bases, the J end by 4 bases, with 11 bases between. The CDR3 DNA reads as TGTGCCAGTAGTCCTAACGAAGTAGAGACCCAGTACTTC. Translating gives CASSPNEVETQYF.

This clonotype was seen a few times. The CDR3 protein is CSASNVVEKGETQYF. The CDR3 DNA reads TGCAGTGCTAGCAATGTGGTGGAGAAGGGTGAGACCCAGTACTTC. This chain connects TRBV20-1 to TRBJ2-5, with D unresolved. CDR1 and CDR2 (germline): DFQATT, SNEGSKA (reference sequence). The V gene lost 3 bases and the J gene lost 5 bases, with 19 bases spanning the gap. This CDR3 is built from 15 residues.

This clonotype was counted a few times. The rearrangement links TRBV20-1 to TRBJ1-1; D ambiguous. Germline V CDR1 and CDR2: DFQATT, SNEGSKA (reference sequence). CDR3 length: 15 residues. V dropped 2 bases and J dropped 6 bases, with 19 bases sitting between them. The CDR3 loop is CSARHLNRAPAEAFF. The CDR3 bases are TGCAGTGCTAGACACCTGAATAGGGCCCCCGCTGAAGCTTTCTTT.